This T cell receptor beta chain was documented in a study of PD-L1 blockade in urothelial cancer. Looking at the study overall: Males with bladder-origin urothelial cancer made up about 85% of the roughly 30 patients. Each blood sample yielded a median of 141,255 T cells. Blood was subjected to analysis at 3 weeks (second dose) and 6 weeks following treatment start.

As regards this clone: No antigen is known for it.

TCRdb's copy holds only in-frame clones and misses some; the assay was immunoSEQ multiplex PCR. There are fewer than 85,000 clones in the sample; around 83% occur only once, and approximately 10% lies in the top ten. Regarding time point: pretreatment peripheral blood. Germline values: CDR1 MDHEN, CDR2 SYDVKM. The CDR3 is 15 residues long. V lost 6 bases and J lost 4; bases outside the gene matches: 10. Broader study findings: Better progression-free and overall survival followed lower pretreatment blood clonality.

The rearrangement uses TRBV28 and TRBJ1-2; 8 bases map to TRBD1. This sequence was found in a woman aged 70 to 79 with urothelial cancer. The sequenced sample was PBMCs, obtained around atezolizumab (anti-PD-L1) treatment. CDR3 nucleotides: TGTGCCAGCAGAGAAGGTACAGGGGGAGGCTATGGCTACACCTTC. Translating it yields CASREGTGGGYGYTF.